The sequence of this T cell receptor beta chain was determined in a study of response to subunit inactivated influenza vaccine. This clonotype was detected many times. Its antigen remains unknown. Overall study findings and caveats: The study's authors posited that every seasonal influenza vaccination enlists few new T cells.

TCRdb re-derived calls from the RT-PCR reads in MiXCR, one entry per CDR3 protein. The sample includes roughly 570,000 distinct CDR3 sequences, over 10% of them seen just once. The CDR3 has 16 residues. Germline V gene data show CDR1 as DFQATT and CDR2 as SNEGSKA (reference sequence). V lost 0 bases to trimming and J lost 0 bases, with 12 bases between them. The origin of this receptor is a man aged 50 to 59 who received an inactivated influenza vaccine. V gene TRBV20-1 combines with J gene TRBJ2-4; unclear D gene. The sample in question was PBMCs from blood, obtained 45 days after vaccination. The CDR3: CSARDEQLLAKNIQYF. CDR3 nucleotides: TGCAGTGCTAGAGATGAACAGCTATTAGCCAAAAACATTCAGTACTTC.